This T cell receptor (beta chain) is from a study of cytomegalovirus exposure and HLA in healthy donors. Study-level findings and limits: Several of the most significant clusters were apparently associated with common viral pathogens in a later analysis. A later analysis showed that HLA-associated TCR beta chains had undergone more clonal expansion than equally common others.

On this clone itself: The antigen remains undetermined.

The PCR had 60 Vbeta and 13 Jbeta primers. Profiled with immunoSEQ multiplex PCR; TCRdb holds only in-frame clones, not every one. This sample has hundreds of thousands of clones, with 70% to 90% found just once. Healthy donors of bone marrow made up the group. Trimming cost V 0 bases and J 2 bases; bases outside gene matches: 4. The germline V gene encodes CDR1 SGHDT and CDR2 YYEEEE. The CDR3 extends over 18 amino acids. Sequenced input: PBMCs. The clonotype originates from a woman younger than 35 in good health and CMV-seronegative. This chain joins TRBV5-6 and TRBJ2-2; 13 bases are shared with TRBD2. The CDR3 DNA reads TGTGCCAGCAGCTTGGTACTAGCGGGGGGGTTCAACACCGGGGAGCTGTTTTTT. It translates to CASSLVLAGGFNTGELFF.